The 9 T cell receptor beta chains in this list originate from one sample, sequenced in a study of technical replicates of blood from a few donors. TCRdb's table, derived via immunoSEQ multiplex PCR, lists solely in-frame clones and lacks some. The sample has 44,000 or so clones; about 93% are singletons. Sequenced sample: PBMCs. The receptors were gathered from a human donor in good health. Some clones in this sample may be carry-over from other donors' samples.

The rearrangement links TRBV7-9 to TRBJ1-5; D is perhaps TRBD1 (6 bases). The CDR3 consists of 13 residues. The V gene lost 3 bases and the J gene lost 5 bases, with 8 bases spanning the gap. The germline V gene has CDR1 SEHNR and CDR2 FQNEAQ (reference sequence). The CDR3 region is CASSFGGHQPQHF. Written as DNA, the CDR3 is TGTGCCAGCAGCTTCGGGGGGCATCAGCCCCAGCATTTT.

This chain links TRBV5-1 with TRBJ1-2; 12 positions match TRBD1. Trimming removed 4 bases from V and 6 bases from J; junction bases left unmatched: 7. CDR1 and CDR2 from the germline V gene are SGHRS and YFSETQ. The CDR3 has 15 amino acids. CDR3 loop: CASSVPGQGADGYTF. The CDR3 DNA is TGCGCCAGCAGCGTTCCGGGACAGGGGGCGGATGGCTACACCTTC. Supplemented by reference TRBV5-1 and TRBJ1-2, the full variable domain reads KAGVTQTPRYLIKTRGQQVTLSCSPISGHRSVSWYQQTPGQGLQFLFEYFSETQRNKGNFPGRFSGRQFSNSRSEMNVSTLELGDSALYLCASSVPGQGADGYTFGSGTRLTVV.

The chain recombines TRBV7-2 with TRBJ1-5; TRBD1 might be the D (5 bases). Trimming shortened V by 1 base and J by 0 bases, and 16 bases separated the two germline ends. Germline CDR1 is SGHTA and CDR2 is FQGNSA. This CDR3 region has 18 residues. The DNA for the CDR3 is TGTGCCAGCAGCTTAGTTCCGCCACGGGGGTATAGCAATCAGCCCCAGCATTTT. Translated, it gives CASSLVPPRGYSNQPQHF.

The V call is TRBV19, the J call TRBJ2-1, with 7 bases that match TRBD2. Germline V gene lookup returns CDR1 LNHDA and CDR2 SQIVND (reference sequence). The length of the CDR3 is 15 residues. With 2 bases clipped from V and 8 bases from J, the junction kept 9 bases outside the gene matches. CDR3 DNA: TGTGCCAGTAGTATAATGGGGGGGGGTATGGATGAGCAGTTCTTC. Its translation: CASSIMGGGMDEQFF.

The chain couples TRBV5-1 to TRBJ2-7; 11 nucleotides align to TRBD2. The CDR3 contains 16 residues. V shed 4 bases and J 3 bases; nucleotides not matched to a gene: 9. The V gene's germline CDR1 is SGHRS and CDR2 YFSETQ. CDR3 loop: CASSAYSGTSGYEQYF. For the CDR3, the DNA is TGCGCCAGCAGCGCTTACTCCGGGACTAGCGGCTACGAGCAGTACTTC.

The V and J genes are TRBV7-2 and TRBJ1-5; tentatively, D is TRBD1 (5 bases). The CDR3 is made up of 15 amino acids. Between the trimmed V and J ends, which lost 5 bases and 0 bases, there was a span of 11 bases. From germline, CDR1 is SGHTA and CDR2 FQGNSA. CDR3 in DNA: TGTGCCAGCAGCCCGCAGGGATATAGCAATCAGCCCCAGCATTTT. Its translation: CASSPQGYSNQPQHF.

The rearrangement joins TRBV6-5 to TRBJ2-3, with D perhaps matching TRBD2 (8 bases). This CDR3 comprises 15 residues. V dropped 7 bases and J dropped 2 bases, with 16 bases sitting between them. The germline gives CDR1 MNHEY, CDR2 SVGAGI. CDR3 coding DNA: TGTGCCAGCATGGGACAGCGGGGGTTCACAGATACGCAGTATTTT. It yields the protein CASMGQRGFTDTQYF.

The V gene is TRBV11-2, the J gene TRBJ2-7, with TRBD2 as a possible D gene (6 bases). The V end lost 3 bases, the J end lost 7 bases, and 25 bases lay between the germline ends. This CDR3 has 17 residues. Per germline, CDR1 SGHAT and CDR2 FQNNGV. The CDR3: CASSFFREDDTTTEQYF. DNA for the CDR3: TGTGCCAGCAGCTTCTTCAGGGAGGATGATACTACGACGGAGCAGTACTTC.

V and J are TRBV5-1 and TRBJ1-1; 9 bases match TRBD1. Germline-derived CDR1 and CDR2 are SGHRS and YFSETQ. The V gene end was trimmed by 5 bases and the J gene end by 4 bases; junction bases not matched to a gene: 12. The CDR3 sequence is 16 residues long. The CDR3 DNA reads TGCGCCAGCAGTAAAGGAAGACAGGGGGAGGTCACTGAAGCTTTCTTT. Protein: CASSKGRQGEVTEAFF.